The 28 T cell receptor beta chains reported below all come from one sample, sequenced in a study of T cell clonotyping in hematopoietic cell transplantation. Only in-frame clones appear in the TCRdb table, and some are missing; sequencing was by immunoSEQ multiplex PCR. The top ten clones hold around 7.9% of a sample with more than 7,000 clones, 88% of them seen once. Sequences were derived from PBMCs, sampled 100 days after allogeneic stem cell transplant. The receptor source for this set is a male patient aged 18 to 29 who had an allogeneic stem cell transplant from a related donor, so the T cells may come from the graft donor. Some clones in this sample may be carry-over from other donors' samples.

This clone was seen once. CDR3 protein: CASSQDLWDMGTELFF. In DNA, the CDR3 is TGCGCCAGCAGCCAAGATCTTTGGGACATGGGCACGGAACTGTTTTTT. The chain recombines TRBV4-3 with TRBJ1-4; D perhaps matches TRBD1 (6 bases). CDR3 length: 16 amino acids. CDR1 and CDR2 (germline): LGHNA, YSLEER. V lost 0 bases and J lost 12, with 20 bases in between.

The J gene is TRBJ1-2, the V gene TRBV19; 10 nucleotides line up with TRBD1. Losses at the gene ends were 1 base for V and 8 bases for J; bases not matched to a gene: 7. CDR3 length: 15 amino acids. CDR1 and CDR2 (germline): LNHDA, SQIVND (reference sequence). The CDR3 DNA reads as TGTGCCAGTAGTATAGTTCGTCGGGACAGGGGAGGCTACACCTTC. Translation: CASSIVRRDRGGYTF.

V usage is TRBV5-4 and J usage is TRBJ2-5; TRBD2 matches at 10 bases. The V segment lost 4 bases and the J segment 1 base; nucleotides outside the gene matches: 1. The CDR3 runs 14 residues. Looked up from germline, CDR1 is SGHNT and CDR2 is YYREEE (reference sequence). The CDR3 DNA reads as TGTGCCAGCAGCCTAGCGGGAGCCCAAGAGACCCAGTACTTC. Protein product: CASSLAGAQETQYF. The variable domain in full, with the rest retrieved from reference TRBV5-4 and TRBJ2-5, is ETGVTQSPTHLIKTRGQQVTLRCSSQSGHNTVSWYQQALGQGPQFIFQYYREEENGRGNFPPRFSGLQFPNYSSELNVNALELDDSALYLCASSLAGAQETQYFGPGTRLLVL.

This rearrangement joins TRBV9 to TRBJ2-1; D is uncertain. The CDR3 extends over 15 amino acids. Trimming pared 0 bases from V and 7 bases from J, leaving 14 bases between. Per germline, CDR1 SGDLS and CDR2 YYNGEE. The CDR3 DNA is TGTGCCAGCAGCGTAGGTGGTAGCTGGGTTAATGAGCAGTTCTTC. Its translation is CASSVGGSWVNEQFF.

The rearrangement uses TRBV19 and TRBJ2-3, with a possible D match to TRBD2 (5 bases). The CDR3 sequence is 14 residues long. Germline V gene data show CDR1 as LNHDA and CDR2 as SQIVND (reference sequence). With 1 base removed from V and 0 bases from J, the gap between germline ends came to 5 bases. CDR3 residues: CASSIGRSTDTQYF. In DNA, the CDR3 is TGTGCCAGTAGTATAGGGAGGAGCACAGATACGCAGTATTTT.

This clone was observed once. The chain has TRBV19 and TRBJ2-2, with D unresolved. V gave up 10 bases and J gave up 3 bases, with 18 bases separating them. The CDR3 totals 15 residues. In germline, CDR1 is LNHDA, CDR2 SQIVND (reference sequence). In DNA form, the CDR3 reads TGTGCCACCCGACTCCGGGCCGGCGACACCGGGGAGCTGTTTTTT. Amino acid sequence: CATRLRAGDTGELFF.

The chain is built from TRBV4-1 and TRBJ2-3; no definite D call. Trimming took off 4 bases at V and 5 bases at J, with 7 bases between the two ends. The CDR3 is 12 amino acids. Germline V CDR1 and CDR2: MGHRA, YSYEKL. The CDR3 reads CASSLTLDTQYF. CDR3 bases: TGCGCCAGCAGCCTCACCCTAGATACGCAGTATTTT.

The chain employs TRBV13 and TRBJ2-1; D may correspond to TRBD1 or TRBD2 (6 bases each). This CDR3 is 17 amino acids long. From germline, CDR1 is PRHDT and CDR2 FYEKMQ (reference sequence). V was cut by 3 bases and J by 4 bases, with 19 bases left in between. The CDR3 bases are TGTGCCAGCAGCTTGATTAGAAGGGGGGCAGGGTACAATGAGCAGTTCTTC. It encodes CASSLIRRGAGYNEQFF. Complete variable domain (other parts from reference TRBV13 and TRBJ2-1): AAGVIQSPRHLIKEKRETATLKCYPIPRHDTVYWYQQGPGQDPQFLISFYEKMQSDKGSIPDRFSAQQFSDYHSELNMSSLELGDSALYFCASSLIRRGAGYNEQFFGPGTRLTVL.

The J gene is TRBJ2-5, the V gene TRBV6-4, with D possibly matching TRBD1 (6 bases). CDR1 and CDR2 (germline): MRHNA, SNTAGT. V gave up 0 bases and J gave up 2 bases, with 16 bases separating them. The CDR3 sequence is 17 residues long. In nucleotides, the CDR3 is TGTGCCAGCAGTGACTCTTTTGGACAGACTCAACAAGAGACCCAGTACTTC. Translated, it gives CASSDSFGQTQQETQYF.

The rearrangement joins TRBV30 to TRBJ2-2; D not certain. Germline V gene sequence: CDR1 GTSNPN, CDR2 SVGIG (reference sequence). CDR3 length: 13 residues. V was clipped by 2 bases and J by 6 bases, with 10 bases between them. The CDR3 sequence: CAWSRLLAGELFF. The CDR3 DNA is TGTGCCTGGAGTCGGCTCCTAGCCGGGGAGCTGTTTTTT.

The J gene is TRBJ1-4, the V gene TRBV29-1; 7 nucleotides match TRBD1. The length of the CDR3 is 16 residues. V lost 6 bases, J lost 7 bases, and 17 bases stayed unmatched. Germline V lookup: CDR1 SQVTM, CDR2 ANQGSEA. CDR3 region: CSVGGDLGQDTEKLFF. In DNA form, the CDR3 reads TGCAGCGTCGGGGGGGACCTAGGACAGGACACTGAAAAACTGTTTTTT.

V is TRBV5-1 and J is TRBJ1-3; possible D gene TRBD1, 5 bases. V lost 0 bases and J 0 bases, leaving 13 bases between the germline ends. CDR1 is SGHRS, CDR2 YFSETQ, per germline. There are 17 residues in the CDR3. The CDR3 loop is CASSLGGDSFSGNTIYF. CDR3 coding DNA: TGCGCCAGCAGCTTGGGAGGGGACTCCTTCTCTGGAAACACCATATATTTT.

The V call is TRBV4-3, the J call TRBJ2-1; 7 bases are shared with TRBD2. The CDR3 runs to 19 residues. The germline V gene has CDR1 LGHNA and CDR2 YSLEER. The J segment lost 2 bases and the V segment lost 0 bases, leaving 13 bases of the junction unmatched. The CDR3 region has the DNA TGCGCCAGCAGCCAAGATTTGGGGTGGAGCGGGGTCCCCTACAATGAGCAGTTCTTC. The encoded protein is CASSQDLGWSGVPYNEQFF.

This chain links TRBV11-2 with TRBJ1-5; D is undetermined. Germline CDR1 and CDR2: SGHAT and FQNNGV. The length of the CDR3 is 14 residues. The V end was cut by 1 base, the J end by 0 bases, with 4 bases between. This CDR3 is CASSLVSSNQPQHF. The CDR3 bases are TGTGCCAGCAGCTTAGTTTCTAGCAATCAGCCCCAGCATTTT.

The CDR3 is CASSGGQTGGLYEQYV. The CDR3 DNA follows: TGCGCCAGCAGTGGGGGTCAGACAGGGGGCCTCTACGAGCAGTACGTC. The chain is built from TRBV10-2 and TRBJ2-7; 10 nucleotides agree with TRBD1. CDR3 length equals 16 residues. Germline trimming cut 4 bases from V and 3 bases from J; bases unmatched to any gene: 9. CDR1 is WSHSY, CDR2 SAAADI, per germline.

DNA for the CDR3: TGTGCCAGCAGTGAGGCATACACTGAAGCTTTCTTT. Translated: CASSEAYTEAFF. The gene calls are TRBV25-1 and TRBJ1-1, with D hard to call. This CDR3 spans 12 amino acids. Between the trimmed V and J ends, which lost 3 bases and 3 bases, there was a span of 5 bases. The germline V gene encodes CDR1 MGHDK and CDR2 SYGVNS.

J is TRBJ1-2 and V is TRBV19; D may be TRBD1 (5 bases). CDR1 and CDR2 (germline): LNHDA, SQIVND (reference sequence). The V end was cut by 3 bases, the J end by 5 bases, with 13 bases between. The CDR3 is 14 residues long. CDR3 region: CASSMQGGWYGYTF. CDR3 nucleotide sequence: TGTGCCAGTAGTATGCAGGGTGGTTGGTATGGCTACACCTTC.

V usage is TRBV9 and J usage is TRBJ1-2; D unresolved. Germline CDR1 SGDLS, CDR2 YYNGEE. Trimming pared 0 bases from V and 6 bases from J, leaving 21 bases between. The CDR3 sequence is 17 residues long. CDR3 loop: CASSVAGVRVLRDGYTF. As DNA, the CDR3 is TGTGCCAGCAGCGTAGCTGGGGTCAGAGTCCTTCGAGATGGCTACACCTTC.

The genes are TRBV28 and TRBJ2-7; the D is unclear. Per the germline V gene, CDR1 is MDHEN and CDR2 is SYDVKM. V was trimmed by 3 bases and J by 2 bases, leaving 8 bases between them. The CDR3 loop spans 13 amino acids. CDR3 protein: CASSFTNTYEQYV. CDR3 DNA: TGTGCCAGCAGTTTTACCAACACCTACGAGCAGTACGTC.

The chain joins TRBV27 to TRBJ1-2; D may be TRBD1 (6 bases). Germline lookup yields CDR1 MNHEY and CDR2 SMNVEV (reference sequence). Trimming stripped 6 bases from V and 2 bases from J, with 7 bases between. The CDR3 covers 12 residues. The CDR3 region is CASRTGNYGYTF. The CDR3 nucleotides are TGTGCCAGCAGGACAGGAAACTATGGCTACACCTTC.

The chain joins TRBV10-3 to TRBJ1-4, with D possibly being TRBD1 (5 bases). The CDR3 has 15 residues. The germline V gene has CDR1 ENHRY and CDR2 SYGVKD. V gave up 1 base and J gave up 4 bases, with 10 bases separating them. The CDR3 spells CAISEFGGSNEKLFF. Here the CDR3 DNA reads TGTGCCATCAGTGAGTTCGGGGGTAGTAATGAAAAACTGTTTTTT.

This clone counts as medium-sized. The V and J genes are TRBV6-5 and TRBJ1-3, with D perhaps matching TRBD1 (5 bases). Trimming left V 0 bases short and J 4 bases short, with 13 bases between. The germline gives CDR1 MNHEY, CDR2 SVGAGI. The CDR3 is made up of 16 amino acids. CDR3: CASSYSGTAFGNTIYF. The CDR3 DNA reads as TGTGCCAGCAGTTACTCTGGGACGGCTTTCGGAAACACCATATATTTT.

J is TRBJ1-2 and V is TRBV6-5; TRBD1 might be the D (5 bases). The germline V gene encodes CDR1 MNHEY and CDR2 SVGAGI. The ends were cut back, 3 bases at V and 0 bases at J, with 14 bases in the middle. The CDR3 spans 16 residues. CDR3 nucleotide sequence: TGTGCCAGCAGTTATGGAGTGAGGGGAGCTAACTATGGCTACACCTTC. It yields the protein CASSYGVRGANYGYTF.

The gene calls are TRBV6-5 and TRBJ1-1; a possible D gene is TRBD1 (5 bases). With 0 bases removed from V and 3 bases from J, the gap between germline ends came to 14 bases. Per germline, CDR1 MNHEY and CDR2 SVGAGI. The CDR3 has 16 amino acids. This chain's CDR3 is CASSYSTRGTDTEAFF. The CDR3 DNA follows: TGTGCCAGCAGTTACTCTACGCGAGGGACGGACACTGAAGCTTTCTTT.

The chain recombines TRBV13 with TRBJ1-1, with D unclear. This CDR3 has 13 residues. V shed 5 bases and J shed 11 bases, with 18 bases lying between them. CDR1 is PRHDT and CDR2 is FYEKMQ in the germline V gene (reference sequence). CDR3 sequence reads: CASSTHLGRWAFF. CDR3 coding DNA: TGTGCCAGCAGCACCCACCTTGGGAGGTGGGCTTTCTTT.

The chain has TRBV6-5 and TRBJ1-3; unclear D gene. Trimming removed 5 bases at V and 4 bases at J, with 9 bases between. The CDR3 sequence is 13 residues long. Germline assignment: CDR1 MNHEY and CDR2 SVGAGI. In DNA form, the CDR3 reads TGTGCCAGCAGTCTACTGGGAGGAAACACCATATATTTT. It codes for CASSLLGGNTIYF.

The chain recombines TRBV11-1 with TRBJ1-1, with 9 bases matching TRBD1. The germline gives CDR1 SGHAT, CDR2 FQDESV (reference sequence). Unmatched junction bases numbered 9, after V lost 6 bases and J lost 4 bases. There are 15 residues in the CDR3. In DNA form, the CDR3 reads TGTGCCAGCAGACCTAGGGACAGGGTAGGCACTGAAGCTTTCTTT. It yields the protein CASRPRDRVGTEAFF.

This chain uses TRBV19 with TRBJ2-3, with TRBD2 matching over 7 bases. Losses at the gene ends were 6 bases for V and 1 base for J; bases not matched to a gene: 10. The CDR3 sequence is 16 residues long. CDR1 and CDR2 (germline): LNHDA, SQIVND (reference sequence). The CDR3 region has the DNA TGTGCCAGTAGCCGGGCGGGGGTGGGACGCACAGATACGCAGTATTTT. The encoded protein is CASSRAGVGRTDTQYF.